This T cell receptor (beta chain) was sequenced during a study of cytomegalovirus exposure and HLA in healthy donors. On the study more broadly: Some 80 million unique TCRs from HLA-typed donors were held in an early data release.

Germline CDR1 MNHNS, CDR2 SASEGT. CDR3 length: 14 amino acids. V was pared by 5 bases and J by 9 bases, with 12 bases of the junction left unmatched. Findings of the study overall: In a later analysis, HLA-associated beta chains showed higher expansion and lower generation probabilities than comparable chains. A later analysis revealed that TCR association rates differed between HLA loci, peaking at DRB1 and bottoming out at HLA-C. Accurate HLA-A and HLA-B prediction from TCR beta sequences was reported for most subjects.

In its sample, this clone was seen once. Its antigen is not identified. Researchers ran the PCR with 60 Vbeta and 13 Jbeta primers. This table comes from immunoSEQ multiplex PCR, and its TCRdb copy is limited to in-frame clones, with some not included. Of just over 70,000 clones listed, around 69% were seen once; the top ten hold about an eighth. This sequence originates from a human donor in good health. The genes are TRBV6-1 and TRBJ1-1; 7 bases are a match to TRBD1. The source material was PBMCs. CDR3 loop: CASSLFGETGKAFF. The CDR3 DNA reads TGTGCCAGCAGTTTATTTGGGGAGACAGGGAAAGCTTTCTTT.